This record looks at one T cell receptor beta chain sequence and its context. V lost 6 bases and J lost 1, with 18 bases in between. CDR3 length: 17 amino acids. Germline CDR1 MNHEY, CDR2 SVGEGT. In the original analysis: How many nucleated cells were present was estimated from reference gene primer amplification. Profiled with immunoSEQ multiplex PCR; TCRdb holds only in-frame clones, not every one. The DNA gave D and trimming, while V, J and clone size come from that table. The data show about 370,000 clones, roughly 90% seen once. The sample originates from a study of blood T cell repertoires in COVID-19. In the study overall: Specimens from acute and convalescent COVID-19 originated in the United States, Italy and Spain. Nucleic acid was either cDNA or gDNA, and it came from T cells, B-cell-depleted T cells, or PBMCs.

The clonotype originates from a young woman with COVID-19, enrolled during active disease. Sequencing used peripheral blood. The chain joins TRBV6-2 or TRBV6-3 to TRBJ2-2; D possibly corresponds to TRBD1 (5 bases). For the CDR3, the DNA is TGTGCCAGCAGCCTCCACTCCATAACAGGGAACACCGGGGAGCTGTTTTTT. Its protein product is CASSLHSITGNTGELFF.